The 22 T cell receptor beta chains reported below all come from one sample, sequenced in a study of T cell clonality in common variable immunodeficiency. Repertoires were generated with immunoSEQ multiplex PCR, while TCRdb's copy carries only in-frame clones and drops some. This sample has 75,000 to 85,000 clones, each found more than once. The specimen sequenced was peripheral blood mononuclear cells. The receptors derive from a person aged 18 to 75 in good health.

This clone was seen repeatedly, ten times or more. The read stops 3 residues short of the end of the CDR3; the missing end is completed from the germline J gene. The gene calls are TRBV18 and TRBJ1-5; D is uncertain. Germline-derived CDR1 and CDR2 are KGHSH and LQKENI. This CDR3 has 15 residues. Deletions cut 6 bases from V and 0 bases from J, with 12 bases between. CDR3 protein: CASSVGQASNQPQHF. CDR3 DNA (partial): TGTGCCAGCTCCGTTGGCCAGGCTAGCAATCAGCCC.

This clone was detected many times. The read ends 3 residues before the CDR3 terminus; that terminus is restored from the germline J gene. The chain carries TRBV7-2 and TRBJ2-7; TRBD2 agrees at 9 bases. Germline CDR1 is SGHTA and CDR2 is FQGNSA. This CDR3 has 13 residues. V lost 4 bases and J lost 5; bases outside the gene matches: 3. The CDR3 loop is CASSWGLADEQYF. The DNA read from the CDR3 is TGTGCCAGCAGCTGGGGACTAGCAGACGAG.

This clone was recorded at least ten times. CDR3 residues: CASSSPSTDFSYEQYF. The DNA read from the CDR3 is TGTGCCAGCAGCTCCCCCTCGACAGATTTCTCCTACGAG. J is TRBJ2-7 and V is TRBV5-4; D is perhaps TRBD1 (5 bases). Read coverage stops 3 residues before the CDR3 terminus; the germline J gene supplies the remainder. The germline gives CDR1 SGHNT, CDR2 YYREEE (reference sequence). V gave up 3 bases and J gave up 0 bases, with 16 bases separating them. The CDR3 spans 16 residues.

This clone occurred many times. Coverage ceases 3 residues before the CDR3 finishes, and the germline J gene fills in the end. This chain links TRBV12-3 or TRBV12-4 with TRBJ2-1; 9 bases line up with TRBD2. This CDR3 is 18 amino acids long. V lost 0 bases to trimming and J lost 7 bases; unmatched junction nucleotides: 13. Partial CDR3 DNA: TGTGCCAGCAGTTTAGCTGGTTTTTGGCGGGAGGGTGAAAATGAG. Translation: CASSLAGFWREGENE. The full CDR3 protein is CASSLAGFWREGENEQFF.

This clone was counted ten times or more. The observed sequence ends 3 residues before the CDR3 terminus, with the missing tail filled in from the germline J gene. The V gene is TRBV7-9, the J gene TRBJ2-7, with TRBD2 matching over 9 bases. The CDR3 loop spans 14 amino acids. Trimming at V came to 5 bases and at J to 3 bases, leaving 5 bases not matched to a gene. Germline V gene lookup returns CDR1 SEHNR and CDR2 FQNEAQ (reference sequence). The CDR3 sequence is CASSPSGGYYEQYF. The covered CDR3 bases are TGTGCCAGCAGCCCCAGCGGGGGGTACTACGAG.

This clone was observed many times. The CDR3 sequence: CASSLVDSDTQYF. The covered CDR3 bases are TGTGCCAGCAGCCTAGTGGATTCGGATACG. This chain joins TRBV27 and TRBJ2-3; D unresolved. Read data end 3 residues before the CDR3 end; the end is taken from the germline J gene. Germline-derived CDR1 and CDR2 are MNHEY and SMNVEV (reference sequence). CDR3 length: 13 amino acids. Between the trimmed V and J ends, which lost 6 bases and 6 bases, there was a span of 13 bases.

This clone showed up many times. The observed sequence ends 3 residues before the CDR3 terminus, with the missing tail filled in from the germline J gene. V and J are TRBV18 and TRBJ2-1, with D possibly being TRBD2 (6 bases). The CDR3 runs to 18 residues. Germline V gene data show CDR1 as KGHSH and CDR2 as LQKENI. Trimming cost V 5 bases and J 0 bases, with 20 bases left between them. The covered CDR3 bases are TGTGCCAGCTCATCGGGACTCCAAGTCAAGAGCTCCTACAATGAG. Protein product: CASSSGLQVKSSYNE. The entire CDR3 reads CASSSGLQVKSSYNEQFF. Full variable domain (missing parts from reference TRBV18 and TRBJ2-1): NAGVMQNPRHLVRRRGQEARLRCSPMKGHSHVYWYRQLPEEGLKFMVYLQKENIIDESGMPKERFSAEFPKEGPSILRIQQVVRGDSAAYFCASSSGLQVKSSYNEQFFGPGTRLTVL.

This clone was seen repeatedly, ten times or more. Sequencing ends 3 residues short of the CDR3 end; the germline J gene provides the rest. The chain employs TRBV28 and TRBJ1-4; D perhaps matches TRBD1 (5 bases). V was clipped by 8 bases and J by 8 bases, with 15 bases between them. Germline loops: CDR1 MDHEN, CDR2 SYDVKM. This CDR3 spans 13 amino acids. The part of the CDR3 DNA that was read is TGTGCCAGCTTTGGGGGGGTTAACGAAAAA. Translating it yields CASFGGVNEK. In full, the CDR3 reads CASFGGVNEKLFF.

This clone was counted between two and nine times. With the read ending 3 residues before the CDR3 end, the germline J gene is used to fill in that end. The chain uses TRBV19 and TRBJ2-1; 8 bases agree with TRBD2. The germline V gene encodes CDR1 LNHDA and CDR2 SQIVND (reference sequence). V lost 5 bases to trimming and J lost 0 bases; unmatched junction nucleotides: 12. CDR3 length: 18 amino acids. The sequenced CDR3 bases are TGTGCCAGTAGTCCCCCACGAGCGGGAGTGGGCTCCTACAATGAG. It specifies CASSPPRAGVGSYNE. The entire CDR3 sequence reads CASSPPRAGVGSYNEQFF.

There are many counts of this clone. The read terminates 3 residues ahead of where the CDR3 ends, so the germline J gene completes it. The chain carries TRBV7-2 and TRBJ2-7; D remains ambiguous. There are 13 residues in the CDR3. Germline lookup yields CDR1 SGHTA and CDR2 FQGNSA. V shed 7 bases and J shed 5 bases, with 15 bases lying between them. The covered CDR3 bases are TGTGCCAGCACCCCGGCGTGGGCGAACGAG. Translating it yields CASTPAWANE. The entire CDR3 protein is CASTPAWANEQYF.

This clone has at least ten counts. The read terminates 3 residues ahead of where the CDR3 ends, so the germline J gene completes it. The J gene is TRBJ2-1, the V gene TRBV7-2; D gene ambiguous. The CDR3 sequence is 14 residues long. The V end was cut by 3 bases, the J end by 3 bases, with 9 bases between. Germline V gene sequence: CDR1 SGHTA, CDR2 FQGNSA. CDR3 DNA, as far as it was read: TGTGCCAGCAGCTTTTTGCGGTACTACAATGAG. Its translation: CASSFLRYYNE. The CDR3 in its entirety is CASSFLRYYNEQFF.

This clone was counted many times. The read ends 3 residues shy of where the CDR3 ends; the end is completed using the germline J gene. V gene TRBV5-4 combines with J gene TRBJ1-2, with 10 bases fitting TRBD1. Germline trimming cut 7 bases from V and 3 bases from J; bases unmatched to any gene: 12. The CDR3 totals 16 residues. Germline CDR1 SGHNT, CDR2 YYREEE (reference sequence). The sequenced part of the CDR3 DNA is TGTGCCAGCCGGACAGGGGGGGGAGGTGGGGACTATGGC. Amino acids: CASRTGGGGGDYG. The whole CDR3 region reads CASRTGGGGGDYGYTF.

This clone has a count of ten or more. The read terminates 3 residues ahead of where the CDR3 ends, so the germline J gene completes it. This chain links TRBV5-4 with TRBJ2-1; the D gene is possibly TRBD2 (5 bases). The CDR3 contains 12 residues. V lost 6 bases and J lost 8, with 12 bases in between. The germline CDR1 and CDR2 sequences are SGHNT and YYREEE (reference sequence). CDR3 region: CASTSTRDEQFF. The sequenced CDR3 bases are TGTGCCAGCACCTCTACGCGGGATGAG.

This clone was seen a handful of times. The read finishes 3 residues shy of the CDR3 end, and the germline J gene is used to complete it. This chain links TRBV27 with TRBJ2-5, with TRBD1 identical over 10 bases. CDR1 and CDR2 from the germline V gene are MNHEY and SMNVEV (reference sequence). The junction had 5 bases not matched to a gene; V was cut back by 6 bases and J by 4 bases. The CDR3 extends over 14 amino acids. The CDR3 sequence is CASSLRDRGETQYF. CDR3 DNA, as far as it was read: TGTGCCAGCAGCCTGCGGGACAGGGGAGAGACC.

This clone has at least ten counts. The CDR3 is cut off 3 residues early in the read; its end comes from the germline J gene. The chain links TRBV5-1 to TRBJ2-3; TRBD2 is a possible D gene (5 bases). CDR1 SGHRS and CDR2 YFSETQ come from the germline V gene. V was shortened by 4 bases and J by 0 bases, with 9 bases between the two germline ends. The CDR3 runs 14 residues. CDR3 sequence: CASSPGLSTDTQYF. The CDR3 bases that were read are TGCGCCAGCAGCCCAGGACTTAGCACAGATACG.

This clone was recorded many times. The read stops 3 residues short of the end of the CDR3; the missing end is completed from the germline J gene. This chain uses TRBV20-1 with TRBJ2-1, with D possibly TRBD2 on 5 matching bases. Trimming stripped 0 bases from V and 0 bases from J, with 9 bases between. The CDR3 consists of 15 residues. CDR1 and CDR2 from the germline V gene are DFQATT and SNEGSKA (reference sequence). CDR3 DNA, as far as it was read: TGCAGTGCTAGAGATATCAGCGGCTCCTACAATGAG. It yields the protein CSARDISGSYNE. The full CDR3 sequence reads CSARDISGSYNEQFF.

This clone was recorded many times. The CDR3 end falls 3 residues outside the read, so it is completed with the germline J gene. This chain uses TRBV19 with TRBJ1-2, with TRBD1 as a possible D gene (5 bases). Trimming shortened V by 3 bases and J by 6 bases, and 14 bases separated the two germline ends. This CDR3 has 14 amino acids. CDR1 LNHDA and CDR2 SQIVND come from the germline V gene (reference sequence). CDR3 DNA (partial): TGTGCCAGTAGTATGGGGGGTGGGTACGATGGC. The encoded protein is CASSMGGGYDG. The full CDR3 protein is CASSMGGGYDGYTF.

This clone was seen at least ten times. The CDR3 extends 3 residues past the end of the read, so its final part is completed from the germline J gene. The chain joins TRBV12-3 or TRBV12-4 to TRBJ2-3; 8 nucleotides line up with TRBD2. This CDR3 comprises 17 residues. Unmatched junction bases numbered 11, after V lost 2 bases and J lost 4 bases. The DNA read from the CDR3 is TGTGCCAGCAGTTTATATGGAGCGGGAGTAAAGGCAGATACG. It translates to CASSLYGAGVKADT. The full CDR3 protein reads CASSLYGAGVKADTQYF.

This clone was seen repeatedly, ten times or more. The DNA ends 3 residues before the CDR3 does, and the rest of the CDR3 is filled in from the germline J gene. This chain uses TRBV7-8 with TRBJ1-1, with a weak D call TRBD1 (5 bases). V was pared by 5 bases and J by 0 bases, with 13 bases between. The CDR3 spans 15 residues. Germline CDR1 reads SGHVS; CDR2 reads FQNEAQ. The CDR3 protein is CASSRGAPMNTEAFF. The CDR3 DNA, read in part, is TGTGCCAGCAGCCGAGGGGCACCGATGAACACTGAA.

This clone was seen many times. CDR3 in amino acids: CAISEPTGGSGYNEQFF. The sequenced CDR3 bases are TGTGCCATCAGTGAGCCCACAGGGGGCTCGGGTTACAATGAG. V is TRBV10-3 and J is TRBJ2-1; TRBD1 agrees at 9 bases. The CDR3 extends 3 residues past the end of the read, so its final part is completed from the germline J gene. The CDR3 has 17 amino acids. Losses at the gene ends were 2 bases for V and 4 bases for J; bases not matched to a gene: 9. CDR1 and CDR2 (germline): ENHRY, SYGVKD.

This clone was counted ten times or more. The CDR3 extends 3 residues past the end of the read, so its final part is completed from the germline J gene. The chain joins TRBV30 to TRBJ1-3; the D gene is possibly TRBD1 (5 bases). Germline V CDR1 and CDR2: GTSNPN, SVGIG (reference sequence). The V end was cut by 8 bases, the J end by 2 bases, with 13 bases between. The CDR3 consists of 13 residues. The CDR3 here is CARGGVPGNTIYF. The CDR3 DNA, read in part, is TGTGCCCGGGGCGGGGTCCCTGGAAACACC.

This clone was seen repeatedly, ten times or more. The CDR3 end lies 3 residues beyond the end of the read and is filled in from the germline J gene. V usage is TRBV7-6 and J usage is TRBJ2-1; 10 nucleotides match TRBD2. Per the germline V gene, CDR1 is SGHVS and CDR2 is FNYEAQ. The trim removed 1 base at V and 6 bases at J, leaving 3 bases unmatched. CDR3 size: 15 residues. The CDR3 here is CASSLVAGGPNEQFF. The sequenced part of the CDR3 DNA is TGTGCCAGCAGCTTAGTAGCGGGAGGCCCCAATGAG. Looking up the rest from reference TRBV7-6 and TRBJ2-1 gives the full variable domain: GAGVSQSPRYKVTKRGQDVALRCDPISGHVSLYWYRQALGQGPEFLTYFNYEAQQDKSGLPNDRFSAERPEGSISTLTIQRTEQRDSAMYRCASSLVAGGPNEQFFGPGTRLTVL.